A single sample gave rise to the 23 T cell receptor beta chains below, sequenced in a study of naive and memory T cell subsets. Sample treatment: skin biopsy from PPD injection site in Mantoux-positive individual. TCR cDNA received a 3' ligated oligonucleotide that carried a UMI. Four PCR rounds used nested alpha and beta constant region primers plus the SP2 primer. TCRdb called the UMI-ligation and nested PCR reads again in MiXCR, with one record for every CDR3 protein. Of some 21,000 distinct CDR3 sequences listed, nearly 6% are singletons. The sequences come from skin, collected from a tuberculin skin test site. These receptors originate from an adult in good health.

The table lists this clonotype with many counts. The chain joins TRBV24-1 to TRBJ1-2; 8 bases align to TRBD1. The CDR3 sequence is 15 residues long. With V trimmed by 5 bases and J by 4 bases, 8 bases remained unmatched. Germline V gives CDR1 KGHDR, CDR2 SFDVKD. CDR3 amino acids: CATSAPDRGTYGYTF. CDR3 nucleotide sequence: TGTGCCACCAGTGCCCCCGACAGGGGAACCTATGGCTACACCTTC.

The chain employs TRBV20-1 and TRBJ1-5, with D unclear. The CDR3 sequence is 16 residues long. In germline, CDR1 is DFQATT, CDR2 SNEGSKA (reference sequence). Trimming removed 0 bases from V and 3 bases from J, with 15 bases in between. The CDR3 DNA is TGCAGTGCTAGAGATGTCCAGTACGGGAACAATCAGCCCCAGCATTTT. It codes for CSARDVQYGNNQPQHF.

This clonotype was seen a handful of times. The chain links TRBV24-1 to TRBJ1-6, with D unclear. With 9 bases removed from V and 0 bases from J, the gap between germline ends came to 8 bases. In germline, CDR1 is KGHDR, CDR2 SFDVKD. This CDR3 has 14 residues. As DNA, the CDR3 is TGTGCCACCGAGATGAGCTCCTATAATTCACCCCTCCACTTT. Its protein product is CATEMSSYNSPLHF.

On this clonotype: Possible read error: a much larger clone is one base away. The chain couples TRBV5-5 to TRBJ1-2; TRBD1 matches at 10 bases. The CDR3 contains 14 residues. Germline V CDR1 and CDR2: SGHKS, YYEKEE (reference sequence). CDR3: CVSSPDRGIFGYTF. CDR3 sequence (DNA): TGTGTCAGCAGCCCGGACAGGGGGATCTTTGGCTACACCTTC.

The rearrangement uses TRBV6-2 or TRBV6-3 and TRBJ2-6; no definite D call. Germline V gene data show CDR1 as MNHEY and CDR2 as SVGEGT. Trimming took off 5 bases at V and 5 bases at J, with 22 bases between the two ends. The CDR3 covers 18 residues. CDR3 in amino acids: CASSTLRSGGTRANVLTF. The DNA for the CDR3 is TGTGCCAGCAGTACTTTACGGTCCGGCGGCACTAGGGCCAACGTCCTGACTTTC.

Ten or more counts support this clonotype. Here the CDR3 reads CASSRTGDLTGELFF. The DNA of the CDR3 is TGTGCCAGCAGCCGGACAGGGGACCTCACCGGGGAGCTGTTTTTT. J is TRBJ2-2 and V is TRBV6-5; TRBD1 agrees at 9 bases. J gave up 4 bases and V 6 bases, and 6 bases lay outside the gene matches. The CDR3 length is 15 residues. Per germline, CDR1 MNHEY and CDR2 SVGAGI.

The table lists this clonotype with many counts. This chain uses TRBV28 with TRBJ2-4; D possibly matches TRBD1 or TRBD2 (6 bases each). Trimming stripped 5 bases from V and 2 bases from J, with 10 bases between. The CDR3 sequence is 14 residues long. CDR1 MDHEN and CDR2 SYDVKM come from the germline V gene. The CDR3 coding sequence is TGTGCCAGCAGTGGAGGGGGGACCAAAAACATTCAGTACTTC. Translating it yields CASSGGGTKNIQYF.

This clonotype was picked up many times. The gene calls are TRBV5-4 and TRBJ2-7; 13 bases align to TRBD2. The CDR3 contains 15 residues. From germline, CDR1 is SGHNT and CDR2 YYREEE (reference sequence). V gave up 4 bases and J gave up 5 bases; unmatched junction bases: 6. In DNA, the CDR3 is TGTGCCAGCAGCCGCGGACTAGCGGGAGTTGACGAGCAGTACTTC. Amino acids: CASSRGLAGVDEQYF. The full variable domain, in which reference TRBV5-4 and TRBJ2-7 provide the parts outside the CDR3, is ETGVTQSPTHLIKTRGQQVTLRCSSQSGHNTVSWYQQALGQGPQFIFQYYREEENGRGNFPPRFSGLQFPNYSSELNVNALELDDSALYLCASSRGLAGVDEQYFGPGTRLTVT.

In this sample, this clonotype turned up many times. The chain joins TRBV20-1 to TRBJ1-5; D gene unclear. Germline assignment: CDR1 DFQATT and CDR2 SNEGSKA (reference sequence). The V gene lost 4 bases and the J gene lost 9 bases, with 22 bases spanning the gap. The length of the CDR3 is 15 residues. The CDR3 reads CSATYPGRYWGPQHF. CDR3 DNA: TGCAGTGCTACTTATCCGGGCCGTTATTGGGGGCCCCAGCATTTT.

The chain joins TRBV29-1 to TRBJ1-2; D is unclear. Trimming left V 6 bases short and J 4 bases short, with 9 bases between. Per the germline V gene, CDR1 is SQVTM and CDR2 is ANQGSEA. The CDR3 loop spans 11 amino acids. The CDR3 spells CSVYNSYGYTF. The CDR3 coding sequence is TGCAGCGTATACAACAGCTATGGCTACACCTTC.

The chain recombines TRBV4-1 with TRBJ1-2; TRBD1 agrees at 9 bases. This CDR3 is built from 16 residues. The germline gives CDR1 MGHRA, CDR2 YSYEKL. J was trimmed by 2 bases and V by 1 base; bases with no gene match: 5. CDR3 nucleotides: TGCGCCAGCAGCCAAGTGTGGACAGGGGAAAACTATGGCTACACCTTC. Protein sequence: CASSQVWTGENYGYTF.

This clonotype was observed many times. The rearrangement links TRBV9 to TRBJ1-1; unclear D gene. In germline, CDR1 is SGDLS, CDR2 YYNGEE. V lost 3 bases and J lost 0, with 9 bases in between. The CDR3 runs 14 residues. The CDR3: CASSAYHVNTEAFF. CDR3 DNA sequence: TGTGCCAGCAGCGCCTACCATGTGAACACTGAAGCTTTCTTT.

This clonotype was picked up one time. A read error may explain this, as a much larger clone is one base away. CDR3 in DNA: TGCAGCGTTGGACGGGAGGGCCGGAAGTCCTTC. Protein sequence: CSVGREGRKSF. The chain has TRBV29-1 and TRBJ2-1, with 8 nucleotides matching TRBD2. This CDR3 comprises 11 residues. Germline-derived CDR1 and CDR2 are SQVTM and ANQGSEA.

At least ten counts were recorded for this clonotype. The chain carries TRBV7-9 and TRBJ2-1; either TRBD1 or TRBD2 may supply D (5 bases each). The CDR3 loop spans 15 amino acids. The ends were cut back, 3 bases at V and 11 bases at J, with 20 bases in the middle. The germline V gene has CDR1 SEHNR and CDR2 FQNEAQ (reference sequence). The CDR3 nucleotides read TGTGCCAGCAGCTTTCGGGCAGGGCGAGGGTTGAAGCAGTTCTTC. Its translation: CASSFRAGRGLKQFF.

This clonotype was picked up a small number of times. This rearrangement joins TRBV6-6 to TRBJ1-4; 8 bases match TRBD1. V shed 1 base and J 8 bases; nucleotides not matched to a gene: 6. The CDR3 length is 15 residues. In germline, CDR1 is MNHNY, CDR2 SVGAGI (reference sequence). The CDR3 DNA reads as TGTGCCAGCAGTTACTTGGACAGGGTTGGCGAAAAACTGTTTTTT. It encodes CASSYLDRVGEKLFF.

This clonotype was seen ten or more times. The CDR3 DNA reads as TGCAGTGCTAGTAGGACAGGGAACACCGGGGAGCTGTTTTTT. Translation gives CSASRTGNTGELFF. The gene calls are TRBV20-1 and TRBJ2-2; TRBD1 matches at 7 bases. CDR1 is DFQATT, CDR2 SNEGSKA, per germline (reference sequence). With 3 bases clipped from V and 1 base from J, the junction kept 2 bases outside the gene matches. The CDR3 contains 14 residues.

Relative to its sample, this clonotype is medium-sized (0.01 to 0.1%). This rearrangement joins TRBV28 to TRBJ1-5; maybe TRBD1 (6 bases). V lost 5 bases, J lost 7 bases, and 18 bases lay in between. This CDR3 region has 15 residues. The germline V gene has CDR1 MDHEN and CDR2 SYDVKM. In DNA, the CDR3 is TGTGCCAGCAGTCCCTCCGGTGGAGGGGGACAGCCCCAGCATTTT. Encoded protein: CASSPSGGGGQPQHF.

This clonotype counts as medium-sized. The gene calls are TRBV7-9 and TRBJ2-7; D is unclear. The germline CDR1 and CDR2 sequences are SEHNR and FQNEAQ (reference sequence). The V end was cut by 8 bases, the J end by 9 bases, with 23 bases between. This CDR3 spans 14 amino acids. The chain's CDR3 is CASSDSNALLRQYF. CDR3 nucleotide sequence: TGTGCCAGCTCCGACTCGAACGCACTCCTGAGGCAGTACTTC.

This clonotype appeared many times. The gene calls are TRBV18 and TRBJ2-1; the match to TRBD2 covers 12 bases. V gave up 3 bases and J gave up 6 bases; unmatched junction bases: 12. This CDR3 contains 18 residues. Germline V gene lookup returns CDR1 KGHSH and CDR2 LQKENI. The CDR3 spells CASSPFSGETSGSNEQFF. CDR3 in DNA: TGTGCCAGCTCACCGTTTTCAGGAGAGACTAGCGGGAGCAATGAGCAGTTCTTC. The full variable domain, with the rest looked up from reference TRBV18 and TRBJ2-1, is NAGVMQNPRHLVRRRGQEARLRCSPMKGHSHVYWYRQLPEEGLKFMVYLQKENIIDESGMPKERFSAEFPKEGPSILRIQQVVRGDSAAYFCASSPFSGETSGSNEQFFGPGTRLTVL.

The rearrangement uses TRBV6-4 and TRBJ2-1; 10 nucleotides agree with TRBD2. V lost 8 bases to trimming and J lost 4 bases; unmatched junction nucleotides: 8. This CDR3 contains 15 residues. CDR1 and CDR2 from the germline V gene are MRHNA and SNTAGT. The CDR3 nucleotides read TGTGCCAGCTCCCCCGGACTAGCGGATTACAATGAGCAGTTCTTC. Translation: CASSPGLADYNEQFF.

This clonotype was counted ten times or more. This rearrangement joins TRBV28 to TRBJ2-4; D uncertain. This CDR3 has 12 residues. CDR1 and CDR2 from the germline V gene are MDHEN and SYDVKM. V lost 4 bases, J lost 7 bases, and 8 bases lay in between. The DNA for the CDR3 is TGTGCCAGCAGTTCGGTGGTGAACATTCAGTACTTC. Residues: CASSSVVNIQYF.

This clonotype has at least ten counts. V gene TRBV6-6 combines with J gene TRBJ2-1; 11 bases are a match to TRBD2. The CDR3 sequence is 17 residues long. Germline V CDR1 and CDR2: MNHNY, SVGAGI (reference sequence). V lost 3 bases, J lost 5 bases, and 9 bases stayed unmatched. CDR3 in DNA: TGTGCCAGCAGTTATACACTAGCGGGAGAACGAAACAATGAGCAGTTCTTC. It specifies CASSYTLAGERNNEQFF.

This clonotype was recorded many times. The chain uses TRBV7-2 and TRBJ2-5; 8 bases are a match to TRBD2. Losses at the gene ends were 5 bases for V and 0 bases for J; bases not matched to a gene: 5. Germline values: CDR1 SGHTA, CDR2 FQGNSA. The CDR3 has 15 residues. The CDR3 here is CASSVSGVYQETQYF. DNA for the CDR3: TGTGCCAGCAGCGTTAGCGGGGTGTACCAAGAGACCCAGTACTTC.